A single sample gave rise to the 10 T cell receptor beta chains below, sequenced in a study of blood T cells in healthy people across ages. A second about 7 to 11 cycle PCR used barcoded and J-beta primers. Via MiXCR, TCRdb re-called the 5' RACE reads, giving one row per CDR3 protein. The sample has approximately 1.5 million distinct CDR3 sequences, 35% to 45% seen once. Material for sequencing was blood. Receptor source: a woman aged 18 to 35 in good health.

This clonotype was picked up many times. CDR3 protein: CSAREGQPQHF. Written as DNA, the CDR3 is TGCAGTGCTAGAGAAGGTCAGCCCCAGCATTTT. The chain combines TRBV20-1 with TRBJ1-5; D is uncertain. Germline V gives CDR1 DFQATT, CDR2 SNEGSKA (reference sequence). The CDR3 covers 11 residues. V was pared by 0 bases and J by 6 bases, with 3 bases between.

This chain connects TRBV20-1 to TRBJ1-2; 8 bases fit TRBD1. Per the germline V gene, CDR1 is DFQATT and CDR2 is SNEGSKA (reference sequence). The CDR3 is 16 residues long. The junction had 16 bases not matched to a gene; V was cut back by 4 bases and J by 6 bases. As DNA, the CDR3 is TGCAGTGCTACCCCACCGGGACAGGAAGAATTTAATGGCTACACCTTC. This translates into CSATPPGQEEFNGYTF.

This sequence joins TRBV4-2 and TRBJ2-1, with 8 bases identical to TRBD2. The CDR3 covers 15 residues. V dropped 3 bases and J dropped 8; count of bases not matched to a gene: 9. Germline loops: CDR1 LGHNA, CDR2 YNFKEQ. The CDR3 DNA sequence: TGTGCCAGCAGCCATGAGCGGGAGAGTCGCGATGAGCAGTTCTTC. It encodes CASSHERESRDEQFF.

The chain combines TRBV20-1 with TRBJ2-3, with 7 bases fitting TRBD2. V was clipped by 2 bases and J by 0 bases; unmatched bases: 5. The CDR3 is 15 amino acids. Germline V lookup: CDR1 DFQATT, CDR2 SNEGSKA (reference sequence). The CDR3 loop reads CSARILAVSTDTQYF. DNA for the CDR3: TGCAGTGCTAGAATCCTAGCGGTTAGCACAGATACGCAGTATTTT.

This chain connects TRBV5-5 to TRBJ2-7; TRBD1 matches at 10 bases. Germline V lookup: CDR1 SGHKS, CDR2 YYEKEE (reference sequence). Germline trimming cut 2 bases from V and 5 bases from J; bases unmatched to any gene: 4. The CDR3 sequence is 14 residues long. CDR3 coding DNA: TGTGCCAGCAGCTTTGGGACAGGGGTAGACGAGCAGTACTTC. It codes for CASSFGTGVDEQYF.

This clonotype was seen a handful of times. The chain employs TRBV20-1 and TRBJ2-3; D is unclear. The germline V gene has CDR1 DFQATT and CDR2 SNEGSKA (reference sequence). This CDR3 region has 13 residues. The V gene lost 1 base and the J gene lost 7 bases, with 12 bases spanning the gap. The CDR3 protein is CSARAPLRNTQYF. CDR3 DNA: TGCAGTGCTAGAGCACCCCTTCGGAATACGCAGTATTTT.

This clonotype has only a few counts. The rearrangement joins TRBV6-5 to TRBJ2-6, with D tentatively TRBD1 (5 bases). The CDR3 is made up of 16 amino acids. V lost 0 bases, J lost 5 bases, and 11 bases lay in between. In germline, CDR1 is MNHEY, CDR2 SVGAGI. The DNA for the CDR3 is TGTGCCAGCAGTTACTCGAAGACAGCGAGGGCCAACGTCCTGACTTTC. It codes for CASSYSKTARANVLTF.

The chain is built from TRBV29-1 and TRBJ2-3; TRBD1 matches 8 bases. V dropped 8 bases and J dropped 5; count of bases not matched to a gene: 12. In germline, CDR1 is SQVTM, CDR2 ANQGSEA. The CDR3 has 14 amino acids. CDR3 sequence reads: CSFGQGGLGDTQYF. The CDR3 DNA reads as TGCAGCTTCGGACAGGGTGGTTTAGGAGATACGCAGTATTTT.

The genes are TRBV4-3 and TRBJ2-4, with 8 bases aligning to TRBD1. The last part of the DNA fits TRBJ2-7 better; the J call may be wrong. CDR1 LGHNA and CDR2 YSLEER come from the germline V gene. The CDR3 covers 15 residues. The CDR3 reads CASSQDPDRVIEQYF. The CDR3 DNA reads TGCGCCAGCAGCCAAGATCCGGACAGGGTGATCGAGCAGTACTTC.

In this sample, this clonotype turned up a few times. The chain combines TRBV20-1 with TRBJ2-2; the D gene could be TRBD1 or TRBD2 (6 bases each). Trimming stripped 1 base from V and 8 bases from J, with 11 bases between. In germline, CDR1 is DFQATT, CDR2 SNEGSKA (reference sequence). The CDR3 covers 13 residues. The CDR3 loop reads CSARGRGVGELFF. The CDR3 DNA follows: TGCAGTGCTAGAGGAAGGGGGGTTGGGGAGCTGTTTTTT.